This T cell receptor beta chain was sequenced in a study of blood T cell repertoires in COVID-19. Study summary: T cells, B-cell-depleted T cells, or PBMCs supplied cDNA or gDNA.

Original processing methods: Amplification of reference gene primers was used by the study to estimate nucleated cell counts. Sequencing was performed with immunoSEQ multiplex PCR; in TCRdb, only in-frame clones are kept and a portion is missing. D and trimming come from the DNA, and the V and J calls and clone size come from that table. The table has about 170,000 clones, approximately 87% seen once; the top ten hold over 3.5%. V was pared by 2 bases and J by 1 base, with 2 bases of the junction left unmatched. Germline V gene lookup returns CDR1 SGHVS and CDR2 FQNEAQ. The CDR3 runs 16 residues. Sequenced sample: peripheral blood. This chain links TRBV7-8 with TRBJ2-1; 10 bases match TRBD2. The sequence derives from a man aged 18 to 30 with active or convalescent COVID-19. Here the CDR3 reads CASSLTSGESYNEQFF. The CDR3 DNA sequence: TGTGCCAGCAGCTTAACTAGCGGGGAGTCCTACAATGAGCAGTTCTTC.